This TCR beta chain stems from a study of blood T cell repertoires in COVID-19. Study in general: Samples representing acute and convalescent COVID-19 were sourced from the United States, Italy and Spain. Nucleic acid was either cDNA or gDNA, and it came from T cells, B-cell-depleted T cells, or PBMCs.

In the authors' methods: It was from reference gene primer amplification that nucleated cell counts were estimated. Profiling relied on immunoSEQ multiplex PCR, and the TCRdb table lists in-frame clones only, not all of them. That table supplies the V and J calls and clone size; D and trimming were determined from the DNA. The sample contains around 60,000 clones, more than 70% of which appear only once. The V end was cut by 4 bases, the J end by 9 bases, with 9 bases between. Germline V gene data show CDR1 as MGHDK and CDR2 as SYGVNS. The CDR3 extends over 11 amino acids. The sequence was collected from an older man with acute or convalescent COVID-19. Sequencing used peripheral blood. The V call is TRBV25-1, the J call TRBJ1-1; D ambiguous. The CDR3 DNA follows: TGTGCCAGCAGTGGCGGTTCGAAAGCTTTCTTT. This codes for CASSGGSKAFF.